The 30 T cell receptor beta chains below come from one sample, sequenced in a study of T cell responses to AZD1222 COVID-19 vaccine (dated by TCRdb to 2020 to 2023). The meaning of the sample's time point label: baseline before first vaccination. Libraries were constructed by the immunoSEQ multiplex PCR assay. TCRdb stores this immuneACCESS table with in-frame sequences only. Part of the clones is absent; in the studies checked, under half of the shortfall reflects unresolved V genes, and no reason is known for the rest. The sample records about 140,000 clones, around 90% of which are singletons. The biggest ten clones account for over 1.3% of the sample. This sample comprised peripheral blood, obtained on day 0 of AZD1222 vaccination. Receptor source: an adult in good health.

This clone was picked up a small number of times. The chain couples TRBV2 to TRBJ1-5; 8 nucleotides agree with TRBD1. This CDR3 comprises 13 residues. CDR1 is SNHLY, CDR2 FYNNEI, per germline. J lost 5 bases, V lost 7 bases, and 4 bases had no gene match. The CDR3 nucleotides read TGTGCCAGCACGCTGGACAGGGATCAGCCCCAGCATTTT. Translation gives CASTLDRDQPQHF.

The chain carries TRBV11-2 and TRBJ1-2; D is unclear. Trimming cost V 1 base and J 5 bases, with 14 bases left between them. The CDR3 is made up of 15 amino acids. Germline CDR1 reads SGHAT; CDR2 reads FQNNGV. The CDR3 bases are TGTGCCAGCAGCTTAGGTCTAGGCTCGGCGTATGGCTACACCTTC. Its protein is CASSLGLGSAYGYTF.

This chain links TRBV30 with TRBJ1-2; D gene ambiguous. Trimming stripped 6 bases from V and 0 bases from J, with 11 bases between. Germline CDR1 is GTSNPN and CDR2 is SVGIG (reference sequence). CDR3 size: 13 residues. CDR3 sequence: CACSEESNYGYTF. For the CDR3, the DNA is TGTGCCTGTTCAGAAGAGTCTAACTATGGCTACACCTTC.

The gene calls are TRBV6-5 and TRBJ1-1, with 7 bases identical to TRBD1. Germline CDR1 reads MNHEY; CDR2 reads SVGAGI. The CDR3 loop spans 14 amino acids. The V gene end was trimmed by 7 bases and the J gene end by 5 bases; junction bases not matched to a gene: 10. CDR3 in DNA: TGTGCCAGCATCCGACAGGGCCAGGGGACTGAAGCTTTCTTT. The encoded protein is CASIRQGQGTEAFF.

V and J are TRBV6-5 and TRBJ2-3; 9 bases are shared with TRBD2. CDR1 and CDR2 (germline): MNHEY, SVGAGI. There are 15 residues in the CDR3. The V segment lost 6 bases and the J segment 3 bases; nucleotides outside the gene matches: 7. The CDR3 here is CASSYNSGGTDTQYF. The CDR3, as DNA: TGTGCCAGCAGCTACAATAGCGGGGGTACAGATACGCAGTATTTT.

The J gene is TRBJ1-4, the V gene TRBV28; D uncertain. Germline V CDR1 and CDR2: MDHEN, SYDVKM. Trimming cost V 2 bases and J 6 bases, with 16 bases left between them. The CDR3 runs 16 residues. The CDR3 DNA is TGTGCCAGCAGTTTAGGGTCCCGACCCTTAGATGAAAAACTGTTTTTT. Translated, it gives CASSLGSRPLDEKLFF. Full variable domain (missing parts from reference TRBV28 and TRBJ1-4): DVKVTQSSRYLVKRTGEKVFLECVQDMDHENMFWYRQDPGLGLRLIYFSYDVKMKEKGDIPEGYSVSREKKERFSLILESASTNQTSMYLCASSLGSRPLDEKLFFGSGTQLSVL.

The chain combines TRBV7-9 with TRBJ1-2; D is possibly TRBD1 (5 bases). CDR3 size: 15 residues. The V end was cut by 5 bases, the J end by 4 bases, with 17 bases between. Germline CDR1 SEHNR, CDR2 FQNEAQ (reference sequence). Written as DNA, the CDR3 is TGTGCCAGCAGCGATTGGGGGAAGGAGGCCTATGGCTACACCTTC. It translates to CASSDWGKEAYGYTF. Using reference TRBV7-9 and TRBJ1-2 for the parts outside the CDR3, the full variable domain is DTGVSQNPRHKITKRGQNVTFRCDPISEHNRLYWYRQTLGQGPEFLTYFQNEAQLEKSRLLSDRFSAERPKGSFSTLEIQRTEQGDSAMYLCASSDWGKEAYGYTFGSGTRLTVV.

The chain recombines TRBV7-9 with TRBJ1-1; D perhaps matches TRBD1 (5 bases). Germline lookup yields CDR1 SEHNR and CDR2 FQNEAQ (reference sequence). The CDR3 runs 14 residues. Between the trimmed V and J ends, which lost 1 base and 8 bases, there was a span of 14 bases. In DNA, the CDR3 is TGTGCCAGCAGCTTAGTCCAGGGTGATTCAGAAGCTTTCTTT. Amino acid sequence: CASSLVQGDSEAFF.

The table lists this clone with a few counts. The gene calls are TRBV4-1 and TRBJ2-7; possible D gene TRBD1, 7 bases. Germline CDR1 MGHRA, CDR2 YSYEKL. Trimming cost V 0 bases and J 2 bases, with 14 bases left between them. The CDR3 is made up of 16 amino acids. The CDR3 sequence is CASSQEWGDSPYEQYF. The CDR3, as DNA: TGCGCCAGCAGCCAAGAATGGGGGGACAGCCCCTACGAGCAGTACTTC.

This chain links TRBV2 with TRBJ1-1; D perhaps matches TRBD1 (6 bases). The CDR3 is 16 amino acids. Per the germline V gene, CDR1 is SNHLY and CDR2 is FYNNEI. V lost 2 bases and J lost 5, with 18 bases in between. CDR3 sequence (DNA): TGTGCCAGCAGTGAATCAAGGGGGGCGGTGGGGACTGAAGCTTTCTTT. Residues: CASSESRGAVGTEAFF.

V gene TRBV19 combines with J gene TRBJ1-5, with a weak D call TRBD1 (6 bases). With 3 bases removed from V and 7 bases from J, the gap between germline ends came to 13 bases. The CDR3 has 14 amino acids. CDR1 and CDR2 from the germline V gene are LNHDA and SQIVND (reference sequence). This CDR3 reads CASSISQGRQPQHF. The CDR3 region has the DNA TGTGCCAGTAGTATTTCACAGGGTCGGCAGCCCCAGCATTTT.

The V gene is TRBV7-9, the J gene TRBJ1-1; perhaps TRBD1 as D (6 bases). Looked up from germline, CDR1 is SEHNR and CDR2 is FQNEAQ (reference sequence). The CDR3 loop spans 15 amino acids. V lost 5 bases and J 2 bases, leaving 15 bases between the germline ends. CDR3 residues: CASSTPWTDNTEAFF. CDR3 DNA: TGTGCCAGCAGCACACCATGGACAGACAACACTGAAGCTTTCTTT.

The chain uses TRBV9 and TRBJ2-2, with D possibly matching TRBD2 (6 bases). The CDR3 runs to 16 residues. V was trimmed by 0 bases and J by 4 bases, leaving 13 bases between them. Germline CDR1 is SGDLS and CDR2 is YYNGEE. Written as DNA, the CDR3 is TGTGCCAGCAGCGTAGGGGGCTGGGACTCCACCGGGGAGCTGTTTTTT. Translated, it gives CASSVGGWDSTGELFF. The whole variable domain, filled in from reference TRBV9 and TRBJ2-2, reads DSGVTQTPKHLITATGQRVTLRCSPRSGDLSVYWYQQSLDQGLQFLIQYYNGEERAKGNILERFSAQQFPDLHSELNLSSLELGDSALYFCASSVGGWDSTGELFFGEGSRLTVL.

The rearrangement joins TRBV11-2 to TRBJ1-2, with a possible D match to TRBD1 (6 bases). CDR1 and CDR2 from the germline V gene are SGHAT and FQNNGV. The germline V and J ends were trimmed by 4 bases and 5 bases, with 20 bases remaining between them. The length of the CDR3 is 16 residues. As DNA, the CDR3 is TGTGCCAGCAGCTCCCGGGGGCAGGGAAGTGTGTATGGCTACACCTTC. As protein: CASSSRGQGSVYGYTF.

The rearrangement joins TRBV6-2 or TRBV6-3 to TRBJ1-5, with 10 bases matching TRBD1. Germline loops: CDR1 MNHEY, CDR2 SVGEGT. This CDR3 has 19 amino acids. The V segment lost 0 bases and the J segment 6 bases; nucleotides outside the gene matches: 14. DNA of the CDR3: TGTGCCAGCAGTTACTCGAAACCCTCGGGACAGGGGAGGCGTCAGCCCCAGCATTTT. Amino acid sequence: CASSYSKPSGQGRRQPQHF.

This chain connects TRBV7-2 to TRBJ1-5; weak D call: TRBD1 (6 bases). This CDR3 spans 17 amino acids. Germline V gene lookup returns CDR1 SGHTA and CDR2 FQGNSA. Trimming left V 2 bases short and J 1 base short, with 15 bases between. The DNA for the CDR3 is TGTGCCAGCAGCTTACTCCCACAGGGTACAAGCAATCAGCCCCAGCATTTT. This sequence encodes CASSLLPQGTSNQPQHF.

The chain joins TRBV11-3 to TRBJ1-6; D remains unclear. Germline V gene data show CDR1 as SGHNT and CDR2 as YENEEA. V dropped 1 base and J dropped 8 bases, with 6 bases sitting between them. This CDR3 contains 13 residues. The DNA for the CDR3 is TGTGCCAGCAGCTTAGGGGGAGATTCACCCCTCCACTTT. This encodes CASSLGGDSPLHF.

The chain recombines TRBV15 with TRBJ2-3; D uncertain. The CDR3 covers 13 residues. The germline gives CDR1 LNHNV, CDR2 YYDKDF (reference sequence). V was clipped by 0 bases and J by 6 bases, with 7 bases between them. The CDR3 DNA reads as TGTGCCACCAGCAGAGATCTCGGGGATACGCAGTATTTT. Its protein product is CATSRDLGDTQYF.

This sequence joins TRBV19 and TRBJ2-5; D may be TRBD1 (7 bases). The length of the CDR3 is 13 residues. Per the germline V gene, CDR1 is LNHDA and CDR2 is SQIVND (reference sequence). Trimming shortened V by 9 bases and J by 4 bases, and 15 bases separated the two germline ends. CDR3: CASRPGDRETQYF. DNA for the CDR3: TGTGCCAGCCGGCCGGGGGACAGAGAGACCCAGTACTTC. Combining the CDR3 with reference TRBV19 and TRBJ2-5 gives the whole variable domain DGGITQSPKYLFRKEGQNVTLSCEQNLNHDAMYWYRQDPGQGLRLIYYSQIVNDFQKGDIAEGYSVSREKKESFPLTVTSAQKNPTAFYLCASRPGDRETQYFGPGTRLLVL.

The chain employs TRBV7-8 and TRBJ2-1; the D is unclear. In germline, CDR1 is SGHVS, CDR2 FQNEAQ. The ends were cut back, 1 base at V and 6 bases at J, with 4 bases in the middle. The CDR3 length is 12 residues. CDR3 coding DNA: TGTGCCAGCAGCTTAGGGGTCAATGAGCAGTTCTTC. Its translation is CASSLGVNEQFF.

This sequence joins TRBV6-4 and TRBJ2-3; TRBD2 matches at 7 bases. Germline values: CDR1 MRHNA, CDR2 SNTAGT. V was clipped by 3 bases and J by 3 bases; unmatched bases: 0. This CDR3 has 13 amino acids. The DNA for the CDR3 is TGTGCCAGCAGTGAGCGGGAGACAGATACGCAGTATTTT. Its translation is CASSERETDTQYF.

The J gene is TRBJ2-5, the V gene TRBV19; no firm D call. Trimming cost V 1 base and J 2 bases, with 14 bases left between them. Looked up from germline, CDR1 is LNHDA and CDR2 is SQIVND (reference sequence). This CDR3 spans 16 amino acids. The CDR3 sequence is CASSIGFLTDQETQYF. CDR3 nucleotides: TGTGCCAGTAGTATAGGTTTTTTGACTGATCAAGAGACCCAGTACTTC. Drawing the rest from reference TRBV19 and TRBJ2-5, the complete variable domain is DGGITQSPKYLFRKEGQNVTLSCEQNLNHDAMYWYRQDPGQGLRLIYYSQIVNDFQKGDIAEGYSVSREKKESFPLTVTSAQKNPTAFYLCASSIGFLTDQETQYFGPGTRLLVL.

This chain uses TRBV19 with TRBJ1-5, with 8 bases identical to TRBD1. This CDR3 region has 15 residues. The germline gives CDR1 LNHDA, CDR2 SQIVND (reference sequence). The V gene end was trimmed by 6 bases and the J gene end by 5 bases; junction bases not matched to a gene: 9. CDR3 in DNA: TGTGCCAGTAGCCCTCAGGGGGCCAGCCATCAGCCCCAGCATTTT. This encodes CASSPQGASHQPQHF.

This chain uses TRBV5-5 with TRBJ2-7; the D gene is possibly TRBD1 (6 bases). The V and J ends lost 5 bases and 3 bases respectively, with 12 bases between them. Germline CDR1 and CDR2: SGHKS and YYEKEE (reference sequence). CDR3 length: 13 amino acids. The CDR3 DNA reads TGTGCCAGCAGAGGAAGGACAGACTACGAGCAGTACTTC. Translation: CASRGRTDYEQYF.

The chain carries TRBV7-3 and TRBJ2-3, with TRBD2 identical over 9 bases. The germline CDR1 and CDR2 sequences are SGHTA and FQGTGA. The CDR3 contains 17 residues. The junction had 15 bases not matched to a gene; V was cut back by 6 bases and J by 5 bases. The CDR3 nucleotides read TGTGCCAGCAGATCAGGCCAGCGGGAGGCCCCGCAAGATACGCAGTATTTT. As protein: CASRSGQREAPQDTQYF.

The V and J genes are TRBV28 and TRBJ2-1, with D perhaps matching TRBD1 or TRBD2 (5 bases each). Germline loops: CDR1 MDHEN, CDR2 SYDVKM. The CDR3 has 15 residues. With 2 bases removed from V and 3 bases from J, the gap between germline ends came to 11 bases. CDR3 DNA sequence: TGTGCCAGCAGTTTAGACAGCGGCATCTACAATGAGCAGTTCTTC. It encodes CASSLDSGIYNEQFF.

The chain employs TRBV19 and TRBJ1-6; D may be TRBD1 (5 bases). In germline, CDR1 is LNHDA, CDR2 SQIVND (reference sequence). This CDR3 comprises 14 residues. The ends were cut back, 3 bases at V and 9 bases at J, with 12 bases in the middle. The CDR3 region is CASSMGQGSSPLHF. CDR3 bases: TGTGCCAGTAGTATGGGCCAGGGTAGTTCACCCCTCCACTTT.

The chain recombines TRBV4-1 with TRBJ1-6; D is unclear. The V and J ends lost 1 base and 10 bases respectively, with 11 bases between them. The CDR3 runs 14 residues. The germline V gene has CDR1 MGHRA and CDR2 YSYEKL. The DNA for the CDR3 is TGCGCCAGCAGCCAAGGAGCAGGTGGGTCACCCCTCCACTTT. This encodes CASSQGAGGSPLHF.

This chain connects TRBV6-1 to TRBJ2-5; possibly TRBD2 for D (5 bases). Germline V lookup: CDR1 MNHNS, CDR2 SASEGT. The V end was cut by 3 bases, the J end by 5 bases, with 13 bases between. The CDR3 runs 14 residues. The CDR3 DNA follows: TGTGCCAGCAGTGACGGGAACCCCGGGGAGACCCAGTACTTC. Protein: CASSDGNPGETQYF.

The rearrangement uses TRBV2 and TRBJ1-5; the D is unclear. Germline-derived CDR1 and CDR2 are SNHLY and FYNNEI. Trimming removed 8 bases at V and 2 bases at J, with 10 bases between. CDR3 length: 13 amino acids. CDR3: CASCYGRNQPQHF. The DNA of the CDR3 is TGTGCCAGCTGTTACGGCCGCAATCAGCCCCAGCATTTT.